A selection of T cell receptor beta chains follows, all from one sample in a study of T cell changes during pregnancy in multiple sclerosis. Generated by immunoSEQ multiplex PCR, the TCRdb table keeps only in-frame clones and is missing some. The repertoire holds some 76,000 clones, around 90% seen once, with over 0.25% in the top ten. The sample here was CD4+ T cells from peripheral blood mononuclear cells, taken after pregnancy. These receptors originate from a female donor with multiple sclerosis, enrolled in a pregnancy study. Both conserved end residues are part of each CDR3. A D gene is named only where the DNA matches it firmly. Rows give clone size only sometimes, using once, few, many, or a class for an expanded clone.

d_gene	j_gene	abundance	v_gene	CDR3nt	CDR3aa
NA	TRBJ1-6	NA	TRBV7-2	TGTGCCAGCAGCGCCAGGGGAAGGAATTCACCCCTCCACTTT	CASSARGRNSPLHF
TRBD1	TRBJ1-2	NA	TRBV19	TGTGCCAGTAGTGCCCGGACAGGGGACTACACCTTC	CASSARTGDYTF
NA	TRBJ2-7	NA	TRBV6-1	TGTGCCAGCAGTGAACCATACGAGCAGTACTTC	CASSEPYEQYF
TRBD2	TRBJ2-3	NA	TRBV4-1	TGCGCCAGCAGCTTCACGGGGACTAGCGGGAGAGCGGCAGATACGCAGTATTTT	CASSFTGTSGRAADTQYF
TRBD1	TRBJ1-2	NA	TRBV6-5	TGTGCCAGCAGTTACTGGGACAGGGGGCCTAACTATGGCTACACCTTC	CASSYWDRGPNYGYTF
TRBD1	TRBJ1-5	NA	TRBV29-1	TGCAGCGTTGGGCAGGGGGAAAATCAGCCCCAGCATTTT	CSVGQGENQPQHF
NA	TRBJ2-7	NA	TRBV4-1	TGCGCCAGCAGCCAAGTACTCAACCCCGGGAACTACGAGCAGTACTTC	CASSQVLNPGNYEQYF
NA	TRBJ1-2	NA	TRBV7-4	TGTGCCAGCAGCTTATACCCAGGCATTCTTAACTATGGCTACACCTTC	CASSLYPGILNYGYTF
TRBD2	TRBJ2-7	NA	TRBV2	TGTGCCAGCAGAGAAGGGGTAGCGGGGGGGGATCTGTATTACGAGCAGTACTTC	CASREGVAGGDLYYEQYF
TRBD2	TRBJ2-2	NA	TRBV5-1	TGCGCCAGCAGCGGGGGACTACTAAACACCGGGGAGCTGTTTTTT	CASSGGLLNTGELFF
TRBD1	TRBJ1-1	NA	TRBV2	TGTGCCAGCAGGGGACAGGGACCGACACCTGAAGCTTTCTTT	CASRGQGPTPEAFF
TRBD2	TRBJ2-7	NA	TRBV4-1	TGCGCCAGCAGCCAGATAGCGGGAGGTTCCTACGAGCAGTACTTC	CASSQIAGGSYEQYF
TRBD1	TRBJ1-4	few	TRBV7-9	TGTGCCAGCAGCGCAACGACAGGGGCTCATGAAAAACTGTTTTTT	CASSATTGAHEKLFF
NA	TRBJ1-2	NA	TRBV12-5	TGTGCTAGTGGTTCGTCAGGGCGGCTGGACGGCTACACCTTC	CASGSSGRLDGYTF
NA	TRBJ1-2	once	TRBV23-1	TGCGCCAGCAGGCATCGCCTTGAAGGGGGTACCGCTAACTATGGCTACACCTTC	CASRHRLEGGTANYGYTF
TRBD1	TRBJ1-2	NA	TRBV19	TGTGCCAGTAGTACCGGACAGGGGGGATATGGCTACACCTTC	CASSTGQGGYGYTF
TRBD1	TRBJ2-4	NA	TRBV7-3	TGTGCCAGCAGCTCCTCCGGACAGGGGAACATTCAGTACTTC	CASSSSGQGNIQYF
TRBD2	TRBJ2-3	NA	TRBV30	TGTGCCTGGAGTAGGGGGTTAGCGGGAGCTGGAGATACGCAGTATTTT	CAWSRGLAGAGDTQYF
NA	TRBJ1-5	NA	TRBV6-1	TGTGCCAGCAGGTGGGCAGCGGGTCAGCCCCAGCATTTT	CASRWAAGQPQHF
NA	TRBJ2-7	NA	TRBV5-1	TGCGCCAGCAGCCCTGGCGGGGTTGGGAGATACGAGCAGTACTTC	CASSPGGVGRYEQYF
TRBD1	TRBJ1-4	NA	TRBV5-4	TGTGCCAGCGGAGACAGGGGGCGTGAAAAACTGTTTTTT	CASGDRGREKLFF
TRBD2	TRBJ2-7	NA	TRBV30	TGTGCCTGGATGTCTAGCGGGGTCTACGAGCAGTACTTC	CAWMSSGVYEQYF
TRBD1	TRBJ2-1	NA	TRBV6-5	TGTGCCAGCAGTCATACCGGGACAGGGGTGGATGAGCAGTTCTTC	CASSHTGTGVDEQFF
NA	TRBJ2-2	once	TRBV5-4	TGTGCCAGCAGCACTGACTCTACCGGGGAGCTGTTTTTT	CASSTDSTGELFF
TRBD2	TRBJ2-7	NA	TRBV28	TGTGCCAGCAGTTTCGGTGGCGGGAGGGCCAACTACGAGCAGTACTTC	CASSFGGGRANYEQYF
TRBD1	TRBJ1-5	NA	TRBV19	TGTGCCAGTAGTACCACAGGGGGCCCGCTCCACAATCAGCCCCAGCATTTT	CASSTTGGPLHNQPQHF
NA	TRBJ2-1	NA	TRBV19	TGTGCCAGTAGGCCAGGAGGCACGTCCAATGAGCAGTTCTTC	CASRPGGTSNEQFF
NA	TRBJ2-7	once	TRBV29-1	TGCAGCGTCCTAGGTCCCTACGAGCAGTACTTC	CSVLGPYEQYF
TRBD1	TRBJ2-5	few	TRBV9	TGTGCCAGCAGCGTAGGCGGGACAGGGTTCGGGGAGACCCAGTACTTC	CASSVGGTGFGETQYF
NA	TRBJ1-4	once	TRBV28	TGTGCCGGAAGGGAGGGGAGAAGTGAAAAACTGTTTTTT	CAGREGRSEKLFF
NA	TRBJ2-5	NA	TRBV7-3	TGTGCCAGCAGCTTAGACCCTAGCCGGGAGACCCAGTACTTC	CASSLDPSRETQYF
NA	TRBJ2-6	NA	TRBV28	TGTGCCAGCAGCCCCCCGACTGTGACCTCTGGGGCCAACGTCCTGACTTTC	CASSPPTVTSGANVLTF
TRBD2	TRBJ2-2	NA	TRBV7-3	TGTGCCAGCAGCTTGGGGACTAGCGGGGAGACCGGGGAGCTGTTTTTT	CASSLGTSGETGELFF
TRBD1	TRBJ1-1	NA	TRBV5-1	TGCGCCAGCAGCTTGGATGGCAGGGGGCACACTGAAGCTTTCTTT	CASSLDGRGHTEAFF
NA	TRBJ1-1	NA	TRBV11-1	TGTGCCAGCAGCGATTGGGGGGGGGCTGAAGCTTTCTTT	CASSDWGGAEAFF
NA	TRBJ1-2	NA	TRBV2	TGTGCCAGCAGTGTTATCACTAGGGGCTACACCTTC	CASSVITRGYTF
TRBD2	TRBJ2-3	few	TRBV9	TGTGCCAGCAGCGTAGGGGGACTAGCGGGGAAGAATACGCAGTATTTT	CASSVGGLAGKNTQYF
NA	TRBJ2-5	NA	TRBV21-1	TGTGCCAGCAGACCTGTGATGTGCGGGGGTGGAAAAGAGACCCAGTACTTC	CASRPVMCGGGKETQYF
NA	TRBJ1-2	NA	TRBV7-2	TGTGCCAGCAGCTTAACCCTGAACAGTGGCTACACCTTC	CASSLTLNSGYTF
TRBD2	TRBJ2-3	NA	TRBV27	TGTGCCAGCAGTTTCAACGGGGAGGGTACGCAGTATTTT	CASSFNGEGTQYF
NA	TRBJ2-1	once	TRBV7-6	TGTGCCAGCAGCTTAGGGCCCAACAATGAGCAGTTCTTC	CASSLGPNNEQFF
NA	TRBJ2-7	NA	TRBV29-1	TGCAGCGTTGGCGGCAGGGCTGTCGAGCAGTACTTC	CSVGGRAVEQYF
NA	TRBJ2-5	NA	TRBV11-2	TGTGCCAGCAGCTTATCTTTGGGGGGAGGAGAGACCCAGTACTTC	CASSLSLGGGETQYF
NA	TRBJ2-3	NA	TRBV7-9	TGTGCCAGCAGCTTACTCCGGGATACGCAGTATTTT	CASSLLRDTQYF
NA	TRBJ1-5	NA	TRBV15	TGTGCCACCAGCAGAGATGGGGGGGAAACCCAGCATTTT	CATSRDGGETQHF
NA	TRBJ2-7	NA	TRBV5-4	TGTGCCAGCAGCTTCGGACAATCCTACGAGCAGTACTTC	CASSFGQSYEQYF
NA	TRBJ2-7	NA	TRBV6-5	TGTGCCAGCAGTGCCGCTTCGACAGCTCCTACGGAGCAGTACTTC	CASSAASTAPTEQYF
NA	TRBJ2-3	NA	TRBV9	TGTGCCAGCAGCGTTGACAGTCCAGATACGCAGTATTTT	CASSVDSPDTQYF
TRBD1	TRBJ1-5	NA	TRBV28	TGTGCCAGCAGTGCGGGACAGGGACGCCGTGGGCCCCAGCATTTT	CASSAGQGRRGPQHF
NA	TRBJ1-1	NA	TRBV18	TGTGCCAGCTCACCGAGGTCTCGGGACACTGAAGCTTTCTTT	CASSPRSRDTEAFF
NA	TRBJ1-3	NA	TRBV5-1	TGCGCCAGCAGCTTGGCGATGAGCTCTGGAAACACCATATATTTT	CASSLAMSSGNTIYF
TRBD1	TRBJ2-6	NA	TRBV19	TGTGCCAGTAGTCTTAGTCCACAGGGGGCTGGGGCCAACGTCCTGACTTTC	CASSLSPQGAGANVLTF
NA	TRBJ2-5	NA	TRBV7-9	TGTGCCAGCAGCTACCCCCCCGAGCCCGGGGAACACTTC	CASSYPPEPGEHF
NA	TRBJ1-1	NA	TRBV4-1	TGCGCCAGCAGCCAAGAAGCGACTGTACCGGGCACTGAAGCTTTCTTT	CASSQEATVPGTEAFF